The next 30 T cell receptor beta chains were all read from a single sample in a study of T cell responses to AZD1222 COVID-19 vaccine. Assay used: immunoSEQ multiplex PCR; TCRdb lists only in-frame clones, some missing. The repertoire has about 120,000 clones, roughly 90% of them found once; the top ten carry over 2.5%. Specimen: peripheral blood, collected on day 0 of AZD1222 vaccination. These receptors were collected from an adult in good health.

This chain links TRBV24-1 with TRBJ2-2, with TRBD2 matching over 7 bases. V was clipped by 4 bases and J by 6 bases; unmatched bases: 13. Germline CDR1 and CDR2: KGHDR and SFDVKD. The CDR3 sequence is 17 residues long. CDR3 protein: CATSETHGGSSPGELFF. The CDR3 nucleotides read TGTGCCACCAGTGAAACCCATGGCGGGAGCTCGCCCGGGGAGCTGTTTTTT.

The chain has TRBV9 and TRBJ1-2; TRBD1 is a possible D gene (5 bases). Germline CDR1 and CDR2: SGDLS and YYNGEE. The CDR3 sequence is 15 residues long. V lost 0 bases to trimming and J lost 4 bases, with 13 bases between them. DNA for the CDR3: TGTGCCAGCAGCGTAGACCCAGACAGTTTCTATGGCTACACCTTC. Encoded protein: CASSVDPDSFYGYTF.

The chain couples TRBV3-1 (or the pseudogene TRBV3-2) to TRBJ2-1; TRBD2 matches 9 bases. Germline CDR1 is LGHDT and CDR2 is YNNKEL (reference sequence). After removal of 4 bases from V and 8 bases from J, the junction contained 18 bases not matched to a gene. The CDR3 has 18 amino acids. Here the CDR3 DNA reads TGTGCCAGCAGCCTCACCACCCCGTTAGCGGGAGTTCACCATGAGCAGTTCTTC. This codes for CASSLTTPLAGVHHEQFF.

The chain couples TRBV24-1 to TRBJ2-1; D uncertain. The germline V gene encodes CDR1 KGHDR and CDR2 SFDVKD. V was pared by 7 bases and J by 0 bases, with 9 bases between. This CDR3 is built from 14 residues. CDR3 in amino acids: CATSPQSSYNEQFF. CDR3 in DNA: TGTGCCACCAGCCCCCAGAGCTCCTACAATGAGCAGTTCTTC.

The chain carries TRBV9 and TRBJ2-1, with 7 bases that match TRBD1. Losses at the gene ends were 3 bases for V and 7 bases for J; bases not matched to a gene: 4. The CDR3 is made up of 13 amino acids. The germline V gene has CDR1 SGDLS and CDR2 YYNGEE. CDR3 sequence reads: CASSADRENEQFF. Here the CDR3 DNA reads TGTGCCAGCAGCGCCGACAGGGAGAATGAGCAGTTCTTC.

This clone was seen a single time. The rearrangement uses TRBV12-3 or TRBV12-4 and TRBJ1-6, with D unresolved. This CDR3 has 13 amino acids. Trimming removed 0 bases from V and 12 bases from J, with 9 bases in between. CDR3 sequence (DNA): TGTGCCAGCAGTTTAGCGCTCAGGAGACCCCTCCACTTT. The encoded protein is CASSLALRRPLHF.

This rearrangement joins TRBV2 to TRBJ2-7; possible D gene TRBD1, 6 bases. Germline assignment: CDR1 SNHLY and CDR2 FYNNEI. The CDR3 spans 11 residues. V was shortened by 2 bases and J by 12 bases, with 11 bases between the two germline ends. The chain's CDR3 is CASSEQGQPYF. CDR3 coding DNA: TGTGCCAGCAGTGAACAAGGACAGCCGTACTTC.

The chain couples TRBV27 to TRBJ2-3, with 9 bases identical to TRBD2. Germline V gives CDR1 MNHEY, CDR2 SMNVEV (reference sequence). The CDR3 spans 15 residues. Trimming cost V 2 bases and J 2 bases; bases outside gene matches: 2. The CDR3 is CASSLAGGITDTQYF. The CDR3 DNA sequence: TGTGCCAGCAGTTTAGCGGGAGGGATCACAGATACGCAGTATTTT.

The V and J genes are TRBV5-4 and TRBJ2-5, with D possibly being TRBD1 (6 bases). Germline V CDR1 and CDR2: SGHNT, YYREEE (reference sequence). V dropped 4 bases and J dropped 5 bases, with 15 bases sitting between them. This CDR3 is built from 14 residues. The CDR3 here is CASSLRGPGETQYF. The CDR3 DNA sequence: TGTGCCAGCAGCCTCAGGGGCCCGGGGGAGACCCAGTACTTC.

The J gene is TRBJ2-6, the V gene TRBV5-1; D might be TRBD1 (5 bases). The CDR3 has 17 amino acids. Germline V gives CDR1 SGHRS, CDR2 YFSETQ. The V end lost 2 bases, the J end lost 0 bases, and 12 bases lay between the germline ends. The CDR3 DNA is TGCGCCAGCAGCTTAGGCCAGGGTTACTCTGGGGCCAACGTCCTGACTTTC. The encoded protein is CASSLGQGYSGANVLTF.

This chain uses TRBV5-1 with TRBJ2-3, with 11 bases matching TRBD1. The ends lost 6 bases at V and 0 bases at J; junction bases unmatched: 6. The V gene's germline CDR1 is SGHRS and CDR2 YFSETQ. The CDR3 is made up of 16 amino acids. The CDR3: CASIGQGARSTDTQYF. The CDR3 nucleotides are TGCGCCAGCATAGGACAGGGGGCTCGGAGCACAGATACGCAGTATTTT.

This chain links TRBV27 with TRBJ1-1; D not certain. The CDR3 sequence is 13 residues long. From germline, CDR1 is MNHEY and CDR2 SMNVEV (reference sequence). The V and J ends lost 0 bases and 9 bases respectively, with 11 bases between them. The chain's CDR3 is CASSLSEQSQAFF. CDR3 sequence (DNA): TGTGCCAGCAGTTTATCGGAACAGTCTCAAGCTTTCTTT.

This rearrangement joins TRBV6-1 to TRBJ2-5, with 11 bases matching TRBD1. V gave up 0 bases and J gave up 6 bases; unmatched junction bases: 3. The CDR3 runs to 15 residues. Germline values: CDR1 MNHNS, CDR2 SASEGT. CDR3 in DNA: TGTGCCAGCAGTGAAGCCGGACAGGGGGCAAAGACCCAGTACTTC. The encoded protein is CASSEAGQGAKTQYF.

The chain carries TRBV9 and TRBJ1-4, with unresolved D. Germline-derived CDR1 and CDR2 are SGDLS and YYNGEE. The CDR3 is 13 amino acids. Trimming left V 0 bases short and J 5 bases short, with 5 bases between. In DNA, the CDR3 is TGTGCCAGCAGCGTAGGAGCGAATGAAAAACTGTTTTTT. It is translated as CASSVGANEKLFF.

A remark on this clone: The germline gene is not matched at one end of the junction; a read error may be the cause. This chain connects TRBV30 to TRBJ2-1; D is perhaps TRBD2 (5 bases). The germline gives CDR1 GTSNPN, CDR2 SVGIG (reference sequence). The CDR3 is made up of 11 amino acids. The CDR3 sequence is CAWSVQRRALF. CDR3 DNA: TGTGCCTGGAGTGTACAGAGGCGGGCCCTCTTC. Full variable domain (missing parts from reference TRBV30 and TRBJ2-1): SQTIHQWPATLVQPVGSPLSLECTVEGTSNPNLYWYRQAAGRGLQLLFYSVGIGQISSEVPQNLSASRPQDRQFILSSKKLLLSDSGFYLCAWSVQRRALFGPGTRLTVL.

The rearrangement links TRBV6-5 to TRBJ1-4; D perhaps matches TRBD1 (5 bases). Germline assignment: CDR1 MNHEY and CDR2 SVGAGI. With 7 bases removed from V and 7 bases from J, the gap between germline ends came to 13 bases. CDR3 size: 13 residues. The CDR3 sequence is CASNRTEGEKLFF. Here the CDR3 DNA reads TGTGCCAGCAACAGGACTGAGGGTGAAAAACTGTTTTTT.

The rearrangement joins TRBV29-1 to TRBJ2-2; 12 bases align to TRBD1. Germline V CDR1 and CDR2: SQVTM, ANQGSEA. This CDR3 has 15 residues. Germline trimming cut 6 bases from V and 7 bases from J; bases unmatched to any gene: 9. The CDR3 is CSVLRDRGLGGELFF. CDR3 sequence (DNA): TGCAGCGTCCTCCGGGACAGGGGGCTTGGCGGGGAGCTGTTTTTT.

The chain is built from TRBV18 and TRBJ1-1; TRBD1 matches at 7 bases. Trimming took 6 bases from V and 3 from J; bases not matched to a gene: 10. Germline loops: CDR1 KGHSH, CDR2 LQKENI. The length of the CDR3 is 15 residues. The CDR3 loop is CASSQYGQGDTEAFF. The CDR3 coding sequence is TGTGCCAGCTCCCAATACGGGCAGGGGGACACTGAAGCTTTCTTT.

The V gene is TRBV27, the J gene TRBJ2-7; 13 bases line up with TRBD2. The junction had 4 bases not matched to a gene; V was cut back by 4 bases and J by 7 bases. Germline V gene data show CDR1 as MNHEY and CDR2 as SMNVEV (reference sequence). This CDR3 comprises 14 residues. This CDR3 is CASSSGTSGIEQYF. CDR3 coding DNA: TGTGCCAGCAGTTCGGGGACTAGCGGGATAGAGCAGTACTTC.

The CDR3 reads CATSRALAVYNEQFF. CDR3 bases: TGTGCCACCAGCAGAGCCCTAGCGGTTTACAATGAGCAGTTCTTC. V usage is TRBV15 and J usage is TRBJ2-1; 7 bases line up with TRBD2. J lost 4 bases, V lost 1 base, and 4 bases had no gene match. Germline CDR1 is LNHNV and CDR2 is YYDKDF (reference sequence). The CDR3 length is 15 residues.

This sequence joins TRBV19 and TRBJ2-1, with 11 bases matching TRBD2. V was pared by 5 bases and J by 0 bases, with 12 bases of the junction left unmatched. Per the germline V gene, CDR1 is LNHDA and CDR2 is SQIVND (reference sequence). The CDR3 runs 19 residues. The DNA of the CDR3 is TGTGCCAGTAGTTCTGCCGGGCCTAGCGGGAGGAGCTCCTACAATGAGCAGTTCTTC. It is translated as CASSSAGPSGRSSYNEQFF.

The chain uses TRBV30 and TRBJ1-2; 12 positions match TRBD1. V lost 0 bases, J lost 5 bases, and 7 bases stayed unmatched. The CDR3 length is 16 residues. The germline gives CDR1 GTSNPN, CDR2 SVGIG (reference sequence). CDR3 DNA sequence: TGTGCCTGGAGTGTACTTAGGGACAGGGGGCATTATGGCTACACCTTC. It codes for CAWSVLRDRGHYGYTF. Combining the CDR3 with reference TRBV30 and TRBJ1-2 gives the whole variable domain SQTIHQWPATLVQPVGSPLSLECTVEGTSNPNLYWYRQAAGRGLQLLFYSVGIGQISSEVPQNLSASRPQDRQFILSSKKLLLSDSGFYLCAWSVLRDRGHYGYTFGSGTRLTVV.

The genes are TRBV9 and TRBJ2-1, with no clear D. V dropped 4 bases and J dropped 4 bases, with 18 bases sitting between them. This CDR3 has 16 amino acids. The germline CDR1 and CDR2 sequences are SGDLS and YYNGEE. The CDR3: CASSPRTVGFYNEQFF. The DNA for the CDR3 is TGTGCCAGCAGCCCACGGACGGTGGGCTTTTACAATGAGCAGTTCTTC.

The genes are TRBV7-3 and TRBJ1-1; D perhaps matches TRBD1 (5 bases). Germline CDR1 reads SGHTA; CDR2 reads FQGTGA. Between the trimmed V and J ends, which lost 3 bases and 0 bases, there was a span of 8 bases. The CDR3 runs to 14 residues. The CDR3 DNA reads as TGTGCCAGCAGCTTCGGGGGTTTGAACACTGAAGCTTTCTTT. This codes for CASSFGGLNTEAFF.

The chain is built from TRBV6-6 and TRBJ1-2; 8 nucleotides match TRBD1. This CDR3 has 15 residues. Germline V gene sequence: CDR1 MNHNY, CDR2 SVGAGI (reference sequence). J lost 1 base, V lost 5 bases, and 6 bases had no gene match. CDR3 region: CASSGTGTINYGYTF. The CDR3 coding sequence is TGTGCCAGCAGTGGGACAGGAACAATTAACTATGGCTACACCTTC.

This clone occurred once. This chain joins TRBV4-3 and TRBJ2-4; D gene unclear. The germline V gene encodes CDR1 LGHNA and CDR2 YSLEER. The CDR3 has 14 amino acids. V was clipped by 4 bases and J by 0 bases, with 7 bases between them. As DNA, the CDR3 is TGCGCCAGCAGCCCCCGGTTAGCCAAAAACATTCAGTACTTC. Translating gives CASSPRLAKNIQYF.

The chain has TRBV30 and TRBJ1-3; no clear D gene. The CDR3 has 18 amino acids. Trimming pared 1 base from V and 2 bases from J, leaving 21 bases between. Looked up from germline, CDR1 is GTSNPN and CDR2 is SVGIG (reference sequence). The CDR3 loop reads CAWSDGPGRSKTGNTIYF. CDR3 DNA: TGTGCCTGGAGTGATGGTCCAGGCAGGTCGAAGACTGGAAACACCATATATTTT.

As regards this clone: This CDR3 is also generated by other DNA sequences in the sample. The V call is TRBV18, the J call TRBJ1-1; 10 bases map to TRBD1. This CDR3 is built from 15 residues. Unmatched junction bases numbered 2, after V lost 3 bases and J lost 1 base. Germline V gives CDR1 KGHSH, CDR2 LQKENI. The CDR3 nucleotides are TGTGCCAGCTCACCCGGACAGGGGGGGAACACTGAAGCTTTCTTT. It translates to CASSPGQGGNTEAFF.

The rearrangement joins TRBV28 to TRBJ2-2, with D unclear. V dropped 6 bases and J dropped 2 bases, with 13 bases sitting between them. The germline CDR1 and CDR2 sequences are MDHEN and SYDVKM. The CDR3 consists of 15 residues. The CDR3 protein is CASSFPEPNTGELFF. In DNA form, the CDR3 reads TGTGCCAGCAGCTTCCCTGAGCCAAACACCGGGGAGCTGTTTTTT.

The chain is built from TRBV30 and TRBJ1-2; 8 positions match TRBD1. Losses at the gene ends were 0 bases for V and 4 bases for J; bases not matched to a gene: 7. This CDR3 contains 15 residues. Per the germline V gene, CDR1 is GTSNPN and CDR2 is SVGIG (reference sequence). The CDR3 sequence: CAWSVGQGAGYGYTF. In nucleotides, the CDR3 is TGTGCCTGGAGTGTGGGTCAGGGGGCCGGCTATGGCTACACCTTC.